Following are 15 T cell receptor beta chains from one sample sequenced in a study of shared clonotypes between healthy human individuals. The repertoire was sequenced with immunoSEQ multiplex PCR; TCRdb's copy has only in-frame clones and lacks some. Here the sample spans around 100,000 clones, 65% to 75% being singletons. Sequenced material: memory CD8+ T cells sorted from blood. Subset meaning: CD45RO+ cells pooled with CCR7-negative TemRA cells. These receptor sequences come from a woman aged 30 to 39 in good health.

The table lists this clone with a count of one. The chain is built from TRBV4-1 and TRBJ2-1; D unclear. Trimming removed 0 bases at V and 3 bases at J, with 6 bases between. From germline, CDR1 is MGHRA and CDR2 YSYEKL. The CDR3 runs 14 residues. CDR3 loop: CASSQDFIYNEQFF. CDR3 in DNA: TGCGCCAGCAGCCAAGATTTTATCTACAATGAGCAGTTCTTC.

The table lists this clone with many counts. The chain couples TRBV6-1 to TRBJ2-1; the match to TRBD2 covers 7 bases. Unmatched junction bases numbered 1, after V lost 2 bases and J lost 0 bases. CDR1 and CDR2 (germline): MNHNS, SASEGT. This CDR3 spans 15 amino acids. The CDR3 spells CASSEIAGSYNEQFF. In nucleotides, the CDR3 is TGTGCCAGCAGTGAAATAGCGGGCTCCTACAATGAGCAGTTCTTC.

This clone occurred many times. The J gene is TRBJ1-2, the V gene TRBV28; weak D call: TRBD1 (6 bases). Trimming pared 5 bases from V and 6 bases from J, leaving 19 bases between. This CDR3 has 15 amino acids. Germline V gene data show CDR1 as MDHEN and CDR2 as SYDVKM. The CDR3, as DNA: TGTGCCAGCAGTACCCACAGGGAAGAAGGCGATGGCTACACCTTC. Translating gives CASSTHREEGDGYTF.

This clone showed up many times. The chain combines TRBV25-1 with TRBJ1-4; no reliable D call. The CDR3 loop spans 13 amino acids. The germline V and J ends were trimmed by 1 base and 6 bases, with 6 bases remaining between them. CDR1 is MGHDK and CDR2 is SYGVNS in the germline V gene. The CDR3 spells CASSESEYEKLFF. The CDR3 DNA follows: TGTGCCAGCAGTGAATCCGAATATGAAAAACTGTTTTTT.

The chain combines TRBV27 with TRBJ1-1; D not resolved. Germline-derived CDR1 and CDR2 are MNHEY and SMNVEV (reference sequence). V shed 2 bases and J shed 1 base, with 5 bases lying between them. This CDR3 region has 13 residues. CDR3 nucleotides: TGTGCCAGCAGTTTAGACTGGAACACTGAAGCTTTCTTT. Translation: CASSLDWNTEAFF.

The chain couples TRBV11-2 to TRBJ2-2; 9 bases match TRBD1. The CDR3 loop spans 18 amino acids. Germline CDR1 and CDR2: SGHAT and FQNNGV. The V segment lost 4 bases and the J segment 2 bases; nucleotides outside the gene matches: 11. The CDR3 DNA sequence: TGTGCCAGCAGCTCCCCAAATTACAGGGGGCGAAACACCGGGGAGCTGTTTTTT. This sequence encodes CASSSPNYRGRNTGELFF.

The V call is TRBV18, the J call TRBJ2-5, with D perhaps being TRBD1 or TRBD2 (5 bases each). V was shortened by 2 bases and J by 2 bases, with 12 bases between the two germline ends. CDR1 and CDR2 from the germline V gene are KGHSH and LQKENI. CDR3 length: 15 residues. The CDR3 reads CASSPADTGQETQYF. CDR3 in DNA: TGTGCCAGCTCACCAGCGGACACGGGGCAAGAGACCCAGTACTTC.

This clone is judged medium-sized. The V and J genes are TRBV6-4 and TRBJ2-7, with D possibly matching TRBD1 (5 bases). The CDR3 has 13 residues. Germline CDR1 reads MRHNA; CDR2 reads SNTAGT. Trimming took 3 bases from V and 5 from J, leaving 11 bases between them. The CDR3 coding sequence is TGTGCCAGCAGTGAAGGGGAAAAGGACGAGCAGTACTTC. Translated, it gives CASSEGEKDEQYF.

This clone was observed a single time. The CDR3 here is CASSGDAATEAFF. DNA for the CDR3: TGTGCCAGCAGTGGAGACGCCGCCACTGAAGCTTTCTTT. The rearrangement uses TRBV25-1 and TRBJ1-1; D remains ambiguous. Looked up from germline, CDR1 is MGHDK and CDR2 is SYGVNS. V gave up 4 bases and J gave up 4 bases, with 10 bases separating them. The CDR3 extends over 13 amino acids.

This chain links TRBV7-9 with TRBJ1-2; 7 bases map to TRBD1. CDR3 length equals 16 residues. V lost 5 bases and J lost 7; bases outside the gene matches: 16. CDR1 is SEHNR, CDR2 FQNEAQ, per germline (reference sequence). This CDR3 reads CASSPLRQGGLVGYTF. The CDR3 DNA follows: TGTGCCAGCAGCCCCCTCCGGCAGGGGGGTCTAGTTGGCTACACCTTC.

The chain couples TRBV7-8 to TRBJ1-5; D is unclear. The V end lost 2 bases, the J end lost 2 bases, and 19 bases lay between the germline ends. The CDR3 consists of 18 residues. Germline CDR1 is SGHVS and CDR2 is FQNEAQ. CDR3 sequence reads: CASSLSPRTEVCNQPQHF. DNA for the CDR3: TGTGCCAGCAGCTTAAGTCCTCGCACCGAGGTGTGCAATCAGCCCCAGCATTTT. Combining the CDR3 with reference TRBV7-8 and TRBJ1-5 gives the whole variable domain GAGVSQSPRYKVAKRGQDVALRCDPISGHVSLFWYQQALGQGPEFLTYFQNEAQLDKSGLPSDRFFAERPEGSVSTLKIQRTQQEDSAVYLCASSLSPRTEVCNQPQHFGDGTRLSIL.

The chain couples TRBV13 to TRBJ2-7, with D perhaps TRBD2 (5 bases). V shed 5 bases and J shed 2 bases, with 13 bases lying between them. Germline V gene sequence: CDR1 PRHDT, CDR2 FYEKMQ (reference sequence). The CDR3 has 14 amino acids. CDR3 amino acids: CASSRGSTAYEQYF. CDR3 bases: TGTGCCAGCAGCAGAGGGAGTACGGCCTACGAGCAGTACTTC.

V usage is TRBV4-1 and J usage is TRBJ1-6; 9 bases fit TRBD1. With V trimmed by 3 bases and J by 7 bases, 7 bases remained unmatched. Germline assignment: CDR1 MGHRA and CDR2 YSYEKL. The CDR3 loop spans 16 amino acids. The CDR3 reads CASSHVGTGQNSPLHF. Here the CDR3 DNA reads TGCGCCAGCAGCCATGTAGGGACAGGGCAGAATTCACCCCTCCACTTT.

V is TRBV7-5 and J is TRBJ2-7; the table's D gene call, TRBD2, was not cross checked with the DNA. TRBV7-5 is shown as a pseudogene. The CDR3 contains 16 residues. The CDR3 sequence: CVRSSNPYHPPYEQYF. CDR3 coding DNA: TGTGTCAGAAGCTCTAACCCCTACCACCCCCCCTACGAGCAGTACTTC.

The chain uses TRBV6-5 and TRBJ1-2; TRBD1 might be the D (6 bases). Germline loops: CDR1 MNHEY, CDR2 SVGAGI. CDR3 length equals 16 residues. V was cut by 0 bases and J by 8 bases, with 19 bases left in between. The CDR3 bases are TGTGCCAGCAGTTACTCGAGGGGACAAAGGTTCCCGGGCTACACCTTC. This codes for CASSYSRGQRFPGYTF.